Sequencing of this TCR beta chain was carried out in a study of T cells in Graves' hyperthyroidism and ophthalmopathy. About the research overall: Staff took peripheral blood when the initial diagnosis was made, before any treatment began.

These patients, aged 18 to 65, had recently diagnosed hyperthyroidism lasting under 2 months. Out of about 10 ml of fresh peripheral blood came the PBMCs. General observations from the study: Before onset, by a median of approximately 5.9 months, the model predicted ophthalmopathy.

With respect to this clonotype: Its antigen is undetermined.

The TCR beta CDR3 regions underwent amplification using RNA transcripts as the source. A first-round RT-PCR of the TCR CDR3 used the HTBI primer set. TCRdb reprocessed the multiplex PCR reads with MiXCR, giving one entry per CDR3 protein. The data contain about 620,000 distinct CDR3 sequences, about a sixth of them singletons. Germline V gives CDR1 SGHTA, CDR2 FQGNSA. Trimming shortened V by 1 base and J by 0 bases, and 11 bases separated the two germline ends. The CDR3 extends over 16 amino acids. The specimen was blood. The J gene is TRBJ2-3, the V gene TRBV7-2; D uncertain. The source of this sequence is a woman in her 30s with Graves' hyperthyroidism. CDR3 DNA: TGTGCCAGCAGCTTAGGAAGGACGGTTAGCACAGATACGCAGTATTTT. Translated, it gives CASSLGRTVSTDTQYF.